This is a list of T cell receptor beta chains from one sample in a study of blood T cell repertoires in COVID-19. TCRdb's copy holds only in-frame clones and misses some; the assay was immunoSEQ multiplex PCR. The table has over 200,000 clones, 70% to 90% seen once; the top ten hold roughly 1.2%. Sequencing was done on a sample of PBMCs or T cells enriched from blood (not recorded which). The receptors come from a man aged 25-40 years who had recovered from COVID-19. CDR3s include the opening cysteine and the closing phenylalanine or tryptophan. A D gene is named only where the DNA matches it firmly. Only part of the rows carry a size: once, few, many, or a class if the clone is expanded.

TRBD1	TRBV29-1	TRBJ1-2	.	CSVGFPGQGPRGYTF	TGCAGCGTTGGTTTTCCGGGACAGGGCCCGAGGGGCTACACCTTC
TRBD2	TRBV4-3	TRBJ2-1	.	CASSQDPGTSAWGQFF	TGCGCCAGCAGCCAAGACCCCGGGACTAGCGCATGGGGGCAGTTCTTC
TRBD1	TRBV6-2/TRBV6-3	TRBJ2-1	.	CASSHRDRGKSEQFF	TGTGCCAGCAGCCACCGGGACAGGGGAAAAAGTGAGCAGTTCTTC
TRBD1	TRBV7-2	TRBJ2-7	.	CASSGTGINYEQYF	TGTGCCAGCAGCGGGACAGGAATAAACTACGAGCAGTACTTC
.	TRBV11-3	TRBJ2-4	.	CASSDGSSQIQYF	TGTGCCAGCAGCGACGGGTCCTCCCAAATTCAGTACTTC
.	TRBV28	TRBJ1-2	.	CASSLYPGKGYGYTF	TGTGCCAGCAGTTTATATCCAGGGAAAGGCTATGGCTACACCTTC
TRBD1	TRBV5-4	TRBJ2-7	once	CASRGDRVYEQYF	TGTGCCAGCAGGGGGGACAGGGTTTACGAGCAGTACTTC
TRBD1	TRBV6-6	TRBJ2-7	.	CASSPGTGPSSYEQYF	TGTGCCAGCAGCCCTGGGACAGGGCCCTCCTCCTACGAGCAGTACTTC
TRBD1	TRBV2	TRBJ1-2	.	CASSGGQGNYGYTF	TGTGCCAGCAGTGGGGGACAGGGGAACTATGGCTACACCTTC
.	TRBV7-2	TRBJ2-1	.	CASSLGTDKQFF	TGTGCCAGCAGCTTAGGCACAGACAAGCAGTTCTTC
.	TRBV11-2	TRBJ1-2	.	CASSLAGGNGYTF	TGTGCCAGCAGCTTAGCGGGCGGGAATGGCTACACCTTC
.	TRBV28	TRBJ1-1	.	CASRGLKNTEAFF	TGTGCCAGCAGGGGGCTAAAGAACACTGAAGCTTTCTTT
TRBD2	TRBV19	TRBJ2-3	.	CASSMEGSGSRRRTDTQYF	TGTGCCAGTAGTATGGAGGGTAGCGGGAGTCGACGTCGCACAGATACGCAGTATTTT
.	TRBV28	TRBJ2-1	.	CASSSPYNEQFF	TGTGCCAGCAGTTCCCCTTACAATGAGCAGTTCTTC
TRBD2	TRBV27	TRBJ2-7	.	CASSQYYPLAGGPEQYF	TGTGCCAGCAGTCAATATTACCCACTAGCGGGGGGGCCCGAGCAGTACTTC
.	TRBV28	TRBJ2-7	few	CASRYRVAHYEQYF	TGTGCCAGCAGATACAGGGTGGCCCACTACGAGCAGTACTTC
TRBD1	TRBV19	TRBJ2-4	.	CASSINPGTADIAKNIQYF	TGTGCCAGTAGTATAAACCCCGGGACAGCTGACATAGCCAAAAACATTCAGTACTTC
TRBD1	TRBV7-6	TRBJ2-2	.	CASSSSTGGVGELFF	TGTGCCAGCAGCTCCTCGACAGGGGGAGTCGGGGAGCTGTTTTTT
TRBD2	TRBV6-5	TRBJ2-5	.	CASSLSGGVETQYF	TGTGCCAGCAGCCTTAGCGGGGGGGTTGAGACCCAGTACTTC
TRBD1	TRBV4-2	TRBJ2-6	.	CASSQEGQSGANVLTF	TGTGCCAGCAGCCAAGAGGGACAGTCTGGGGCCAACGTCCTGACTTTC
.	TRBV7-9	TRBJ2-1	.	CASSLGTSNYNEQFF	TGTGCCAGCAGCTTAGGGACTTCCAACTACAATGAGCAGTTCTTC
.	TRBV11-2	TRBJ1-5	many	CASSLESGEPQHF	TGTGCCAGCAGCTTAGAATCGGGGGAGCCCCAGCATTTT
TRBD2	TRBV25-1	TRBJ2-3	once	CASSDPLAGGLDTQYF	TGTGCCAGCAGTGATCCCCTAGCGGGAGGGCTAGATACGCAGTATTTT
.	TRBV5-6	TRBJ2-5	.	CASSIYRGSSGVLAETQYF	TGTGCCAGCAGCATTTACAGGGGGTCGAGCGGGGTCTTAGCGGAGACCCAGTACTTC
TRBD2	TRBV7-8	TRBJ2-1	once	CASSSRTSGTSYNEQFF	TGTGCCAGCAGCTCTCGGACTAGCGGGACGTCCTACAATGAGCAGTTCTTC
.	TRBV27	TRBJ2-4	.	CASSPSTGSKNIQYF	TGTGCCAGCAGCCCCTCAACAGGGTCGAAAAACATTCAGTACTTC
.	TRBV5-8	TRBJ2-5	.	CASSLKFTSQETQYF	TGTGCCAGCAGCTTGAAGTTTACTAGCCAAGAGACCCAGTACTTC
TRBD2	TRBV13	TRBJ2-1	.	CASSLGQVTGLADRHPYNEQFF	TGTGCCAGCAGCTTAGGACAGGTCACGGGACTAGCGGACCGTCACCCCTACAATGAGCAGTTCTTC
.	TRBV15	TRBJ2-5	.	CATKPGGGEETQYF	TGTGCCACTAAACCGGGAGGGGGCGAGGAGACCCAGTACTTC
TRBD2	TRBV30	TRBJ2-1	many	CAWSVREAKRGADLYNEQFF	TGTGCCTGGAGTGTAAGGGAGGCTAAGCGGGGAGCCGACCTGTACAATGAGCAGTTCTTC
TRBD2	TRBV5-1	TRBJ2-1	.	CASRPRAGVGYNEQFF	TGCGCCAGCAGGCCCCGGGCGGGAGTAGGTTACAATGAGCAGTTCTTC
.	TRBV27	TRBJ2-1	.	CASSGVEDEQFF	TGTGCCAGCAGTGGAGTGGAGGATGAGCAGTTCTTC
.	TRBV2	TRBJ2-1	.	CASSELGLTYNEQFF	TGTGCCAGCAGTGAGCTTGGACTTACCTACAATGAGCAGTTCTTC
TRBD2	TRBV27	TRBJ2-2	.	CASSLLGRGGVGGELFF	TGTGCCAGCAGTTTATTGGGGCGGGGGGGCGTTGGCGGGGAGCTGTTTTTT
TRBD2	TRBV24-1	TRBJ2-2	.	CATSDPGLAGSTGELFF	TGTGCCACCAGTGACCCGGGACTAGCGGGTTCCACCGGGGAGCTGTTTTTT
TRBD2	TRBV9	TRBJ2-3	.	CASSATSGPDTQYF	TGTGCCAGCAGCGCGACTAGCGGGCCAGATACGCAGTATTTT
TRBD2	TRBV7-9	TRBJ2-5	.	CASSPRGSGTQETQYF	TGTGCCAGCAGCCCTCGAGGTAGCGGGACCCAAGAGACCCAGTACTTC
TRBD2	TRBV5-3	TRBJ2-7	.	CANRQRGPRVYEQYF	TGTGCCAACAGGCAGCGGGGGCCTCGAGTCTACGAGCAGTACTTC
.	TRBV5-1	TRBJ2-1	.	CASRPITGYNEQFF	TGCGCCAGCAGGCCAATTACAGGATACAATGAGCAGTTCTTC
TRBD2	TRBV5-1	TRBJ2-7	.	CASSFSGGVSEQYF	TGCGCCAGCAGCTTTAGCGGGGGGGTCTCCGAGCAGTACTTC
TRBD1	TRBV5-4	TRBJ2-7	.	CASSDRDRGIYEQYF	TGTGCCAGCAGCGACCGGGACAGGGGGATATACGAGCAGTACTTC
TRBD2	TRBV7-2	TRBJ2-3	.	CASSLATSGGADTQYF	TGTGCCAGCAGCTTAGCGACTAGCGGGGGGGCGGATACGCAGTATTTT
TRBD2	TRBV4-1	TRBJ2-3	.	CASSQGLAGGPTDTQYF	TGCGCCAGCAGCCAGGGACTAGCGGGGGGGCCAACAGATACGCAGTATTTT
TRBD1	TRBV5-1	TRBJ1-4	.	CASSVTGGGEKLFF	TGCGCCAGCAGCGTGACAGGGGGAGGCGAAAAACTGTTTTTT
TRBD1	TRBV18	TRBJ2-2	.	CASSPAGQVNTGELFF	TGTGCCAGCTCACCGGCGGGACAGGTGAACACCGGGGAGCTGTTTTTT
TRBD1	TRBV5-1	TRBJ2-1	.	CASSNDRGSYNEQFF	TGCGCCAGCAGCAACGACAGGGGGTCCTACAATGAGCAGTTCTTC
TRBD2	TRBV5-1	TRBJ2-7	.	CASSSVGLDAYEQYF	TGCGCCAGCAGCTCGGTAGGACTAGATGCCTACGAGCAGTACTTC
TRBD2	TRBV5-5	TRBJ2-7	once	CASSGIGTSGTSYEQYF	TGTGCCAGCAGCGGAATTGGGACTAGCGGAACCTCCTACGAGCAGTACTTC
TRBD1	TRBV19	TRBJ2-7	.	CASSSGQIYEQYF	TGTGCCAGTAGTTCGGGACAGATCTACGAGCAGTACTTC
.	TRBV12-5	TRBJ2-3	.	CASGGPRTDTQYF	TGTGCTAGTGGTGGCCCGCGGACAGATACGCAGTATTTT
.	TRBV7-6	TRBJ2-1	.	CASSLVEGEQFF	TGTGCCAGCAGCTTAGTGGAGGGAGAGCAGTTCTTC